Presented here are 14 T cell receptor beta chains from one specimen sequenced in a study of T cells in Graves' hyperthyroidism and ophthalmopathy. Amplification yielded TCR beta CDR3 regions, with RNA transcripts as the source. An initial round of RT-PCR targeting the TCR CDR3 relied on the HTBI primer set. TCRdb fed the multiplex PCR reads into MiXCR, producing one record per CDR3 protein. This sample has around 400,000 distinct CDR3 sequences, with roughly 15% found just once. The specimen was blood. The receptor source for this set is a woman aged 55-70 years with Graves' ophthalmopathy.

This clonotype was seen ten or more times. Here the CDR3 DNA reads TGTGCCAGCAGCTTCACAGGGGAAGCGACCTACGAGCAGTACTTC. It translates to CASSFTGEATYEQYF. This chain joins TRBV11-2 and TRBJ2-7; 7 nucleotides align to TRBD1. The germline V gene encodes CDR1 SGHAT and CDR2 FQNNGV. Trimming took 3 bases from V and 2 from J; bases not matched to a gene: 7. CDR3 size: 15 residues.

This rearrangement joins TRBV18 to TRBJ2-2, with 9 nucleotides matching TRBD1. The CDR3 length is 15 residues. Germline values: CDR1 KGHSH, CDR2 LQKENI. V was pared by 4 bases and J by 6 bases, with 6 bases of the junction left unmatched. Written as DNA, the CDR3 is TGTGCCAGCTCACACCGGGACAGGGAATCCGGGGAGCTGTTTTTT. It encodes CASSHRDRESGELFF. Variable domain in full (rest from reference TRBV18 and TRBJ2-2): NAGVMQNPRHLVRRRGQEARLRCSPMKGHSHVYWYRQLPEEGLKFMVYLQKENIIDESGMPKERFSAEFPKEGPSILRIQQVVRGDSAAYFCASSHRDRESGELFFGEGSRLTVL.

In this sample, this clonotype turned up many times. The chain recombines TRBV20-1 with TRBJ1-5; the D is unclear. V was shortened by 0 bases and J by 7 bases, with 19 bases between the two germline ends. Germline loops: CDR1 DFQATT, CDR2 SNEGSKA (reference sequence). CDR3 length equals 16 residues. The CDR3 sequence is CSARDGNSEIWQPQHF. For the CDR3, the DNA is TGCAGTGCTAGAGATGGGAACAGTGAGATTTGGCAGCCCCAGCATTTT.

This clonotype was detected many times. The genes are TRBV7-9 and TRBJ2-3; tentatively, D is TRBD2 (6 bases). Germline CDR1 SEHNR, CDR2 FQNEAQ (reference sequence). CDR3 length: 15 residues. Deletions cut 1 base from V and 5 bases from J, with 13 bases between. CDR3 amino acids: CASSLEGGMVDTQYF. CDR3 in DNA: TGTGCCAGCAGCTTAGAGGGCGGGATGGTAGATACGCAGTATTTT.

The chain links TRBV28 to TRBJ1-2, with TRBD1 matching over 8 bases. This CDR3 is 16 amino acids long. In germline, CDR1 is MDHEN, CDR2 SYDVKM. Trimming took 6 bases from V and 4 from J; bases not matched to a gene: 13. Written as DNA, the CDR3 is TGTGCCAGCAGACAGGGGGGGCGGACCGGAGCCTATGGCTACACCTTC. It yields the protein CASRQGGRTGAYGYTF.

About this clonotype: This clone may be a read error of a much larger clone one base away. This sequence joins TRBV6-2 or TRBV6-3 and TRBJ1-6; D gene ambiguous. Germline V gene lookup returns CDR1 MNHEY and CDR2 SVGEGT. This CDR3 is 13 amino acids long. Trimming removed 0 bases at V and 10 bases at J, with 7 bases between. The CDR3 protein is CASSYSNRSPLHF. The CDR3 DNA sequence: TGTGCCAGCAGTTACTCGAATCGCTCACCCCTCCACTTT.

This clonotype was seen many times. The DNA for the CDR3 is TGTGCCAGCAGCTTAGTTGTGCCAGATACGCAGTATTTT. It yields the protein CASSLVVPDTQYF. The J gene is TRBJ2-3, the V gene TRBV7-2; D gene unclear. V lost 1 base to trimming and J lost 4 bases, with 6 bases between them. Per germline, CDR1 SGHTA and CDR2 FQGNSA. CDR3 length equals 13 residues.

This clonotype showed up just a few times. The gene calls are TRBV4-1 and TRBJ2-2; 8 nucleotides align to TRBD1. CDR3 length: 16 amino acids. The V gene's germline CDR1 is MGHRA and CDR2 YSYEKL. V gave up 3 bases and J gave up 5 bases; unmatched junction bases: 8. DNA of the CDR3: TGCGCCAGCAGCCACCAGGGCCGGGACAGGACCGGGGAGCTGTTTTTT. This sequence encodes CASSHQGRDRTGELFF.

The CDR3 sequence: CASSPTAPGANVLTF. CDR3 DNA sequence: TGTGCCAGTAGCCCGACAGCTCCTGGGGCCAACGTCCTGACTTTC. V and J are TRBV19 and TRBJ2-6; D might be TRBD1 (5 bases). The CDR3 is 15 residues long. Trimming left V 6 bases short and J 2 bases short, with 11 bases between. The germline CDR1 and CDR2 sequences are LNHDA and SQIVND (reference sequence).

This clonotype was seen a few times. This sequence joins TRBV12-5 and TRBJ1-3; D gene unclear. The length of the CDR3 is 16 residues. Germline CDR1 and CDR2: LGHNT and FRNRAP. V was pared by 5 bases and J by 1 base, with 15 bases between. In DNA, the CDR3 is TGTGCTAGTGGTCCCGGGGAGGCCCCTTCTGGAAACACCATATATTTT. Its translation is CASGPGEAPSGNTIYF.

V gene TRBV20-1 combines with J gene TRBJ2-7; D is ambiguous. V shed 6 bases and J shed 0 bases, with 12 bases lying between them. Germline V gives CDR1 DFQATT, CDR2 SNEGSKA (reference sequence). The CDR3 has 13 amino acids. The DNA for the CDR3 is TGCAGTGCCCTTGGCGGTCTCTCCTACGAGCAGTACTTC. Translation: CSALGGLSYEQYF.

This clonotype was counted ten times or more. The J gene is TRBJ1-4, the V gene TRBV2; unclear D gene. There are 14 residues in the CDR3. The germline V and J ends were trimmed by 10 bases and 0 bases, with 12 bases remaining between them. Germline CDR1 reads SNHLY; CDR2 reads FYNNEI. CDR3: CATRYGTTNEKLFF. The DNA for the CDR3 is TGTGCCACCCGTTACGGAACAACTAATGAAAAACTGTTTTTT.

There are many counts of this clonotype. V gene TRBV6-2 or TRBV6-3 combines with J gene TRBJ2-1; 10 bases map to TRBD2. Looked up from germline, CDR1 is MNHEY and CDR2 is SVGEGT. V was clipped by 6 bases and J by 7 bases; unmatched bases: 6. CDR3 length: 14 residues. Here the CDR3 reads CASSYASGSNEQFF. The CDR3 coding sequence is TGTGCCAGCAGCTACGCTAGCGGGAGTAATGAGCAGTTCTTC.

The CDR3 reads CASSHDQQGGNQPQHF. Written as DNA, the CDR3 is TGTGCCAGCAGCCATGACCAACAGGGTGGCAATCAGCCCCAGCATTTT. This rearrangement joins TRBV6-1 to TRBJ1-5; a weak D match, TRBD1 (6 bases). From germline, CDR1 is MNHNS and CDR2 SASEGT. The CDR3 is 16 amino acids. V lost 6 bases, J lost 2 bases, and 17 bases lay in between.